A single sample gave rise to the 26 T cell receptor beta chains below, sequenced in a study of PD-1 blockade in classical Hodgkin lymphoma. The sample's time point: newly diagnosed, previously untreated cHL patient sample. Profiling relied on immunoSEQ multiplex PCR, and the TCRdb table lists in-frame clones only, not all of them. Of roughly 70,000 clones detected, 93% appear once; the ten largest clones hold roughly 2.6%. Sequenced material: peripheral blood mononuclear cells (PBMCs). The receptors were gathered from a human donor with classical Hodgkin lymphoma.

The gene calls are TRBV14 and TRBJ2-1; 8 bases are a match to TRBD1. The germline V gene encodes CDR1 SGHDN and CDR2 FVKESK. The CDR3 consists of 14 residues. The V gene end was trimmed by 4 bases and the J gene end by 8 bases; junction bases not matched to a gene: 7. CDR3 sequence reads: CASSRTGRSDEQFF. Here the CDR3 DNA reads TGTGCCAGCAGCCGGACAGGGAGGTCCGATGAGCAGTTCTTC. Looking up the rest from reference TRBV14 and TRBJ2-1 gives the full variable domain: EAGVTQFPSHSVIEKGQTVTLRCDPISGHDNLYWYRRVMGKEIKFLLHFVKESKQDESGMPNNRFLAERTGGTYSTLKVQPAELEDSGVYFCASSRTGRSDEQFFGPGTRLTVL.

CDR3 coding DNA: TGTGCCAGCAGCTCCCGACAGGGGGGCAACTATGGCTACACCTTC. It translates to CASSSRQGGNYGYTF. This chain links TRBV7-2 with TRBJ1-2; 9 bases fit TRBD1. The CDR3 loop spans 15 amino acids. V trimming: 4 bases; J trimming: 2 bases; junction bases outside the gene matches: 5. Germline V gene lookup returns CDR1 SGHTA and CDR2 FQGNSA.

In this sample, this clone turned up once. The chain links TRBV15 to TRBJ2-3, with 8 bases identical to TRBD2. The trim removed 0 bases at V and 3 bases at J, leaving 8 bases unmatched. Germline CDR1 is LNHNV and CDR2 is YYDKDF (reference sequence). The CDR3 has 17 residues. CDR3 in amino acids: CATSRDFVGGGTDTQYF. CDR3 nucleotide sequence: TGTGCCACCAGCAGAGATTTCGTTGGCGGGGGGACAGATACGCAGTATTTT.

The rearrangement uses TRBV19 and TRBJ2-5; no clear D gene. The CDR3 has 14 residues. Trimming left V 1 base short and J 2 bases short, with 8 bases between. Germline loops: CDR1 LNHDA, CDR2 SQIVND (reference sequence). The CDR3 here is CASSIGVLQETQYF. The CDR3 coding sequence is TGTGCCAGTAGTATAGGGGTCCTTCAAGAGACCCAGTACTTC.

The J gene is TRBJ2-7, the V gene TRBV7-6; D may be TRBD2 (5 bases). This CDR3 spans 15 amino acids. CDR1 and CDR2 from the germline V gene are SGHVS and FNYEAQ. Deletions cut 5 bases from V and 1 base from J, with 15 bases between. The CDR3 bases are TGTGCCAGCAGCCCGGGGAACGCCGGGTCCTACGAGCAGTACTTC. Residues: CASSPGNAGSYEQYF.

The V gene is TRBV4-3, the J gene TRBJ1-3; D ambiguous. This CDR3 contains 13 residues. Germline values: CDR1 LGHNA, CDR2 YSLEER. V dropped 1 base and J dropped 1 base, with 2 bases sitting between them. CDR3 amino acids: CASSQVSGNTIYF. In DNA, the CDR3 is TGCGCCAGCAGCCAAGTGTCTGGAAACACCATATATTTT.

This clone was found once. J is TRBJ2-7 and V is TRBV29-1; D unclear. This CDR3 has 12 amino acids. Trimming removed 7 bases at V and 4 bases at J, with 14 bases between. CDR1 SQVTM and CDR2 ANQGSEA come from the germline V gene. The CDR3 region has the DNA TGCAGCGCCGGACCTAAGTGGTACGAGCAGTACTTC. Protein product: CSAGPKWYEQYF.

The chain recombines TRBV28 with TRBJ1-1; the match to TRBD1 covers 11 bases. The CDR3 length is 17 residues. V shed 3 bases and J 0 bases; nucleotides not matched to a gene: 6. CDR1 MDHEN and CDR2 SYDVKM come from the germline V gene. CDR3 DNA: TGTGCCAGCAGTTTTTTGGACAGGGGGCTTATGAACACTGAAGCTTTCTTT. It yields the protein CASSFLDRGLMNTEAFF.

This CDR3 is CASRASGSSYNEQFF. DNA for the CDR3: TGTGCCAGCAGGGCTAGCGGTAGCTCCTACAATGAGCAGTTCTTC. The J gene is TRBJ2-1, the V gene TRBV6-4, with TRBD2 matching over 7 bases. V was clipped by 6 bases and J by 0 bases; unmatched bases: 5. The CDR3 sequence is 15 residues long. From germline, CDR1 is MRHNA and CDR2 SNTAGT.

This chain joins TRBV19 and TRBJ1-1; D not resolved. Trimming removed 1 base at V and 1 base at J, with 7 bases between. Germline CDR1 and CDR2: LNHDA and SQIVND (reference sequence). CDR3 length: 14 amino acids. DNA for the CDR3: TGTGCCAGTAGTATAGTCACAGCGAACACTGAAGCTTTCTTT. The encoded protein is CASSIVTANTEAFF.

The V call is TRBV6-1, the J call TRBJ1-4; weak D call: TRBD1 (6 bases). Trimming cost V 4 bases and J 7 bases, with 13 bases left between them. CDR1 and CDR2 (germline): MNHNS, SASEGT. This CDR3 contains 14 residues. The CDR3 spells CASSGSGAGEKLFF. The CDR3 coding sequence is TGTGCCAGCAGTGGGTCAGGGGCAGGTGAAAAACTGTTTTTT.

The chain joins TRBV2 to TRBJ2-7; D may be TRBD1 (6 bases). V was clipped by 7 bases and J by 3 bases, with 10 bases between them. The CDR3 has 12 amino acids. Looked up from germline, CDR1 is SNHLY and CDR2 is FYNNEI. For the CDR3, the DNA is TGTGCCAGCACAGGGGATCACTACGAGCAGTACTTC. It specifies CASTGDHYEQYF.

This sequence joins TRBV6-5 and TRBJ2-1, with D tentatively TRBD1 (5 bases). There are 14 residues in the CDR3. The V gene lost 5 bases and the J gene lost 2 bases, with 10 bases spanning the gap. CDR1 MNHEY and CDR2 SVGAGI come from the germline V gene. CDR3 DNA sequence: TGTGCCAGCAGTCGATCAGGGACCTACAATGAGCAGTTCTTC. This translates into CASSRSGTYNEQFF.

This clone was counted once. The chain is built from TRBV30 and TRBJ1-5, with D maybe TRBD1 (6 bases). Trimming pared 6 bases from V and 5 bases from J, leaving 20 bases between. CDR3 length equals 15 residues. CDR1 GTSNPN and CDR2 SVGIG come from the germline V gene (reference sequence). The CDR3 region is CACTAGAVPYQPQHF. Written as DNA, the CDR3 is TGTGCCTGCACCGCAGGGGCGGTACCCTATCAGCCCCAGCATTTT. Variable domain in full (rest from reference TRBV30 and TRBJ1-5): SQTIHQWPATLVQPVGSPLSLECTVEGTSNPNLYWYRQAAGRGLQLLFYSVGIGQISSEVPQNLSASRPQDRQFILSSKKLLLSDSGFYLCACTAGAVPYQPQHFGDGTRLSIL.

V is TRBV6-1 and J is TRBJ1-1, with 7 bases aligning to TRBD1. This CDR3 is built from 14 residues. CDR1 and CDR2 (germline): MNHNS, SASEGT. The junction had 10 bases not matched to a gene; V was cut back by 5 bases and J by 7 bases. CDR3 sequence (DNA): TGTGCCAGCAGTTTTCGACAGGGCGACGTTGAAGCTTTCTTT. As protein: CASSFRQGDVEAFF.

This chain connects TRBV15 to TRBJ2-7; D is perhaps TRBD2 (5 bases). The V end was cut by 0 bases, the J end by 3 bases, with 9 bases between. From germline, CDR1 is LNHNV and CDR2 YYDKDF (reference sequence). The CDR3 loop spans 14 amino acids. The CDR3 region has the DNA TGTGCCACCAGCAGAGAAACACGGGGCTACGAGCAGTACTTC. This gives the protein CATSRETRGYEQYF.

The V gene is TRBV9, the J gene TRBJ2-2; D may be TRBD1 or TRBD2 (6 bases each). The CDR3 consists of 16 residues. CDR1 is SGDLS, CDR2 YYNGEE, per germline. The V end lost 0 bases, the J end lost 5 bases, and 14 bases lay between the germline ends. The CDR3 region has the DNA TGTGCCAGCAGCGTAGACCCGGGGGCCTGGACCGGGGAGCTGTTTTTT. Its translation: CASSVDPGAWTGELFF.

V usage is TRBV6-6 and J usage is TRBJ2-5; possibly TRBD2 for D (6 bases). V lost 0 bases and J lost 2, with 10 bases in between. CDR1 MNHNY and CDR2 SVGAGI come from the germline V gene (reference sequence). The CDR3 runs 15 residues. The CDR3 DNA sequence: TGTGCCAGCAGTTACTCTTGGCGGGAACAAGAGACCCAGTACTTC. Encoded protein: CASSYSWREQETQYF.

The chain links TRBV2 to TRBJ2-7, with 11 bases identical to TRBD2. This CDR3 has 14 residues. Germline CDR1 reads SNHLY; CDR2 reads FYNNEI. Trimming at V came to 6 bases and at J to 3 bases, leaving 4 bases not matched to a gene. CDR3 in DNA: TGTGCCAGCAGCGCCGGGACTAGCGGCTACGAGCAGTACTTC. Protein sequence: CASSAGTSGYEQYF.

This chain connects TRBV2 to TRBJ2-1; 12 nucleotides agree with TRBD1. Trimming at V came to 3 bases and at J to 8 bases, leaving 20 bases not matched to a gene. This CDR3 is built from 20 residues. Germline lookup yields CDR1 SNHLY and CDR2 FYNNEI. The CDR3 here is CASSEWDRGRVYHGQYEQFF. The CDR3, as DNA: TGTGCCAGCAGTGAGTGGGACAGGGGGCGAGTTTATCACGGGCAATATGAGCAGTTCTTC. The variable domain in full, with the rest retrieved from reference TRBV2 and TRBJ2-1, is EPEVTQTPSHQVTQMGQEVILRCVPISNHLYFYWYRQILGQKVEFLVSFYNNEISEKSEIFDDQFSVERPDGSNFTLKIRSTKLEDSAMYFCASSEWDRGRVYHGQYEQFFGPGTRLTVL.

The J gene is TRBJ1-3, the V gene TRBV5-4; D possibly corresponds to TRBD1 (6 bases). Germline CDR1 and CDR2: SGHNT and YYREEE (reference sequence). Trimming took 3 bases from V and 0 from J, leaving 13 bases between them. The length of the CDR3 is 16 residues. The CDR3 loop reads CASSSATGASGNTIYF. The CDR3 DNA reads as TGTGCCAGCAGCTCAGCGACGGGGGCCTCTGGAAACACCATATATTTT. The whole variable domain, remainder taken from reference TRBV5-4 and TRBJ1-3, is ETGVTQSPTHLIKTRGQQVTLRCSSQSGHNTVSWYQQALGQGPQFIFQYYREEENGRGNFPPRFSGLQFPNYSSELNVNALELDDSALYLCASSSATGASGNTIYFGEGSWLTVV.

This chain connects TRBV19 to TRBJ1-1; D remains unclear. Trimming removed 5 bases at V and 5 bases at J, with 12 bases between. This CDR3 has 13 residues. CDR1 and CDR2 from the germline V gene are LNHDA and SQIVND (reference sequence). For the CDR3, the DNA is TGTGCCAGTAGTTACCAGAGGCGAACTGAAGCTTTCTTT. Translation gives CASSYQRRTEAFF.

The rearrangement links TRBV7-2 to TRBJ1-4, with D tentatively TRBD1 (6 bases). Germline V gene sequence: CDR1 SGHTA, CDR2 FQGNSA. The CDR3 consists of 16 residues. Trimming left V 5 bases short and J 4 bases short, with 17 bases between. CDR3 sequence reads: CASSPGASGVNEKLFF. The CDR3 DNA reads as TGTGCCAGCAGCCCAGGGGCCTCCGGGGTTAATGAAAAACTGTTTTTT.

The chain recombines TRBV6-1 with TRBJ1-5, with a possible D match to TRBD1 (5 bases). Germline V gene data show CDR1 as MNHNS and CDR2 as SASEGT. The germline V and J ends were trimmed by 3 bases and 2 bases, with 14 bases remaining between them. The CDR3 contains 16 residues. As DNA, the CDR3 is TGTGCCAGCAGTGAGTCCCCGGGGGTGGGCAATCAGCCCCAGCATTTT. Translation: CASSESPGVGNQPQHF.

This rearrangement joins TRBV25-1 to TRBJ1-2; no clear D. The CDR3 extends over 14 amino acids. Trimming removed 0 bases at V and 8 bases at J, with 13 bases between. CDR1 and CDR2 from the germline V gene are MGHDK and SYGVNS. CDR3 bases: TGTGCCAGCAGTGAATATGGCGGGGTAGGAGGCTACACCTTC. It encodes CASSEYGGVGGYTF.

The rearrangement links TRBV25-1 to TRBJ2-1; tentatively, D is TRBD1 or TRBD2 (6 bases each). V lost 2 bases and J lost 3, with 14 bases in between. The CDR3 consists of 16 residues. CDR1 MGHDK and CDR2 SYGVNS come from the germline V gene. The CDR3: CASSERDWGRYNEQFF. CDR3 coding DNA: TGTGCCAGCAGTGAAAGGGACTGGGGGCGCTACAATGAGCAGTTCTTC.